The 8 T cell receptor beta chains given below trace back to one sample, sequenced in a study of blood T cell repertoires in COVID-19. Profiled with immunoSEQ multiplex PCR; TCRdb holds only in-frame clones, not every one. The sample holds a few hundred thousand clones, 85% to 90% seen once. The specimen was PBMCs or T cells enriched from blood (not recorded which). Receptors originate from a woman aged 18-29 years who had recovered from COVID-19.

Written as DNA, the CDR3 is TGTGCCAGCAGCCCCCGGGACAGAGGCTTCTTCCGCTATGGCTACACCTTC. It yields the protein CASSPRDRGFFRYGYTF. The V and J genes are TRBV3-1 (or the pseudogene TRBV3-2) and TRBJ1-2, with 7 bases fitting TRBD1. Germline V lookup: CDR1 LGHDT, CDR2 YNNKEL (reference sequence). This CDR3 region has 17 residues. V trimming: 4 bases; J trimming: 4 bases; junction bases outside the gene matches: 15.

The V call is TRBV9, the J call TRBJ1-2; maybe TRBD1 (5 bases). This CDR3 comprises 15 residues. CDR1 and CDR2 (germline): SGDLS, YYNGEE. V was cut by 0 bases and J by 0 bases, with 9 bases left in between. The DNA of the CDR3 is TGTGCCAGCAGCGTAGACAGGAGTCCTAACTATGGCTACACCTTC. Its protein is CASSVDRSPNYGYTF.

The chain combines TRBV18 with TRBJ2-2, with D possibly TRBD1 on 6 matching bases. V was clipped by 0 bases and J by 1 base, with 9 bases between them. CDR1 and CDR2 from the germline V gene are KGHSH and LQKENI. The CDR3 loop spans 16 amino acids. The chain's CDR3 is CASSPPSRGNTGELFF. The CDR3 coding sequence is TGTGCCAGCTCACCACCGAGCAGGGGGAACACCGGGGAGCTGTTTTTT.

This clone showed up just once. This rearrangement joins TRBV3-1 (or the pseudogene TRBV3-2) to TRBJ1-3; TRBD1 matches at 8 bases. Germline V gives CDR1 LGHDT, CDR2 YNNKEL (reference sequence). The CDR3 is 14 amino acids. The V segment lost 1 base and the J segment 4 bases; nucleotides outside the gene matches: 0. The CDR3 sequence: CASSQGTGGNTIYF. The CDR3 DNA is TGTGCCAGCAGCCAAGGGACAGGGGGAAACACCATATATTTT.

This clone showed up just once. The chain uses TRBV27 and TRBJ1-3; 10 bases agree with TRBD1. The CDR3 contains 15 residues. Germline V gene sequence: CDR1 MNHEY, CDR2 SMNVEV (reference sequence). J was trimmed by 8 bases and V by 5 bases; bases with no gene match: 9. CDR3: CASSLLGQGKDTIYF. The CDR3 region has the DNA TGTGCCAGCAGTCTGCTGGGACAGGGGAAAGACACCATATATTTT.

In its sample, this clone was seen a few times. V is TRBV2 and J is TRBJ1-4; 7 bases are a match to TRBD1. Germline V lookup: CDR1 SNHLY, CDR2 FYNNEI. The CDR3 totals 12 residues. The V and J ends lost 11 bases and 0 bases, in that order; junction bases with no gene match: 0. CDR3 DNA sequence: TGTGCCGGACAGGCAACTAATGAAAAACTGTTTTTT. This gives the protein CAGQATNEKLFF.

For this clone: Other DNA sequences of this sample code for an identical CDR3. The V and J genes are TRBV27 and TRBJ1-6; D is unresolved. CDR3 size: 15 residues. The germline V gene encodes CDR1 MNHEY and CDR2 SMNVEV (reference sequence). V dropped 2 bases and J dropped 0 bases, with 5 bases sitting between them. The CDR3 DNA follows: TGTGCCAGCAGTTTAATGAGCTCCTATAATTCACCCCTCCACTTT. Its protein product is CASSLMSSYNSPLHF.

J is TRBJ1-5 and V is TRBV2; a possible D gene is TRBD1 (6 bases). Trimming took 5 bases from V and 2 from J, leaving 7 bases between them. The germline CDR1 and CDR2 sequences are SNHLY and FYNNEI. This CDR3 has 13 residues. The CDR3 bases are TGTGCCAGCAGTTGGACAGGCAATCAGCCCCAGCATTTT. This translates into CASSWTGNQPQHF.